Presented here are 21 T cell receptor beta chains from one specimen sequenced in a study of blood T cell repertoires in COVID-19. Repertoires were generated with immunoSEQ multiplex PCR, while TCRdb's copy carries only in-frame clones and drops some. The repertoire includes about 120,000 clones, about 83% of them detected once, and under 4% sits in the top ten. What was sequenced was PBMCs or T cells enriched from blood (not recorded which). These receptor sequences come from a young woman who had recovered from COVID-19.

The rearrangement links TRBV5-8 to TRBJ2-7, with D perhaps TRBD2 (6 bases). Germline V gene data show CDR1 as SGHTS and CDR2 as YDEGEE. The CDR3 is made up of 15 amino acids. The V and J ends lost 1 base and 3 bases respectively, with 14 bases between them. The CDR3 region is CASSLLGAGLYEQYF. The CDR3 DNA follows: TGTGCCAGCAGCTTGCTCGGGGCGGGGCTCTACGAGCAGTACTTC.

The V call is TRBV2, the J call TRBJ2-2; the match to TRBD1 covers 7 bases. The CDR3 loop spans 16 amino acids. Trimming at V came to 4 bases and at J to 2 bases, leaving 7 bases not matched to a gene. Germline V gives CDR1 SNHLY, CDR2 FYNNEI. CDR3 loop: CASSVGGASNTGELFF. Written as DNA, the CDR3 is TGTGCCAGCAGTGTAGGGGGCGCTTCCAACACCGGGGAGCTGTTTTTT.

V and J are TRBV5-6 and TRBJ2-7, with D tentatively TRBD1 (6 bases). The CDR3 is made up of 15 amino acids. Trimming stripped 2 bases from V and 6 bases from J, with 18 bases between. Germline values: CDR1 SGHDT, CDR2 YYEEEE. CDR3 nucleotide sequence: TGTGCCAGCAGCTTAGGGGGATTCCCCGGCGTCGAGCAGTACTTC. It yields the protein CASSLGGFPGVEQYF.

The V gene is TRBV28, the J gene TRBJ1-2; D is possibly TRBD1 (5 bases). CDR3 size: 14 residues. Germline CDR1 MDHEN, CDR2 SYDVKM. The V end lost 7 bases, the J end lost 6 bases, and 18 bases lay between the germline ends. In DNA, the CDR3 is TGTGCCAGCAAAGTCGGGGGAGAGCGACATGGCTACACCTTC. This sequence encodes CASKVGGERHGYTF.

The chain couples TRBV28 to TRBJ1-5, with 7 bases aligning to TRBD1. The CDR3 is 14 residues long. The V and J ends lost 2 bases and 7 bases, in that order; junction bases with no gene match: 5. Germline-derived CDR1 and CDR2 are MDHEN and SYDVKM. CDR3 protein: CASSLDRDGQPQHF. CDR3 DNA: TGTGCCAGCAGTTTAGACAGGGATGGCCAGCCCCAGCATTTT.

Only a few counts were recorded for this clone. V gene TRBV29-1 combines with J gene TRBJ1-1, with 11 bases aligning to TRBD1. The CDR3 loop spans 16 amino acids. V lost 5 bases and J lost 0; bases outside the gene matches: 8. Germline lookup yields CDR1 SQVTM and CDR2 ANQGSEA. CDR3 in DNA: TGCAGCGTTCAGGGGGGGACAGGGGGTCTGAACACTGAAGCTTTCTTT. Translation: CSVQGGTGGLNTEAFF.

The chain joins TRBV7-9 to TRBJ1-6, with D hard to call. The CDR3 sequence is 16 residues long. Trimming took off 2 bases at V and 4 bases at J, with 12 bases between the two ends. CDR1 SEHNR and CDR2 FQNEAQ come from the germline V gene (reference sequence). The CDR3 DNA reads TGTGCCAGCAGCTTACAGAATCCCTTTTATAATTCACCCCTCCACTTT. Translated: CASSLQNPFYNSPLHF.

The chain has TRBV28 and TRBJ1-5; TRBD1 aligns across 7 bases. After removal of 1 base from V and 6 bases from J, the junction contained 3 bases not matched to a gene. The germline CDR1 and CDR2 sequences are MDHEN and SYDVKM. The CDR3 covers 14 residues. The CDR3 loop is CASSLLQGTQPQHF. CDR3 coding DNA: TGTGCCAGCAGTTTATTACAGGGGACTCAGCCCCAGCATTTT.

The CDR3 loop is CSVADRDQETQYF. In DNA, the CDR3 is TGCAGCGTTGCCGACAGGGACCAAGAGACCCAGTACTTC. The chain has TRBV29-1 and TRBJ2-5, with TRBD1 matching over 7 bases. The CDR3 sequence is 13 residues long. Looked up from germline, CDR1 is SQVTM and CDR2 is ANQGSEA. V was pared by 4 bases and J by 0 bases, with 2 bases of the junction left unmatched. Variable domain in full (rest from reference TRBV29-1 and TRBJ2-5): SAVISQKPSRDICQRGTSLTIQCQVDSQVTMMFWYRQQPGQSLTLIATANQGSEATYESGFVIDKFPISRPNLTFSTLTVSNMSPEDSSIYLCSVADRDQETQYFGPGTRLLVL.

The J gene is TRBJ2-3, the V gene TRBV29-1, with 10 nucleotides matching TRBD2. This CDR3 is built from 16 residues. The ends lost 5 bases at V and 0 bases at J; junction bases unmatched: 8. Per the germline V gene, CDR1 is SQVTM and CDR2 is ANQGSEA. The CDR3 here is CSVKTSGRDSTDTQYF. The DNA of the CDR3 is TGCAGCGTTAAGACTAGCGGGCGGGATAGCACAGATACGCAGTATTTT.

This chain links TRBV30 with TRBJ1-5, with a possible D match to TRBD1 (5 bases). From germline, CDR1 is GTSNPN and CDR2 SVGIG (reference sequence). The V end was cut by 5 bases, the J end by 3 bases, with 17 bases between. The CDR3 consists of 15 residues. CDR3 amino acids: CAWSRQRAINQPQHF. The CDR3 DNA is TGTGCCTGGTCAAGACAGCGCGCCATCAATCAGCCCCAGCATTTT.

The chain carries TRBV9 and TRBJ2-1; the match to TRBD2 covers 13 bases. The CDR3 contains 15 residues. Germline trimming cut 4 bases from V and 8 bases from J; bases unmatched to any gene: 6. CDR1 SGDLS and CDR2 YYNGEE come from the germline V gene. The CDR3 sequence is CASSKRTSGSYEQFF. The DNA of the CDR3 is TGTGCCAGCAGCAAACGGACTAGCGGGAGCTATGAGCAGTTCTTC. Combining the CDR3 with reference TRBV9 and TRBJ2-1 gives the whole variable domain DSGVTQTPKHLITATGQRVTLRCSPRSGDLSVYWYQQSLDQGLQFLIQYYNGEERAKGNILERFSAQQFPDLHSELNLSSLELGDSALYFCASSKRTSGSYEQFFGPGTRLTVL.

A few counts support this clone. The chain recombines TRBV19 with TRBJ1-5; the match to TRBD1 covers 8 bases. Trimming at V came to 4 bases and at J to 0 bases, leaving 8 bases not matched to a gene. The CDR3 spans 17 residues. Germline V lookup: CDR1 LNHDA, CDR2 SQIVND (reference sequence). The CDR3 bases are TGTGCCAGTAGTACCCTTGGGACAGGCTATAGCAATCAGCCCCAGCATTTT. Amino acid sequence: CASSTLGTGYSNQPQHF.

J is TRBJ2-5 and V is TRBV19; TRBD1 matches at 7 bases. V was pared by 5 bases and J by 5 bases, with 17 bases of the junction left unmatched. This CDR3 has 17 residues. Germline CDR1 and CDR2: LNHDA and SQIVND (reference sequence). CDR3 bases: TGTGCCAGTAGTGAGCGGTCAGGGGGAAGATTTGGGGAGACCCAGTACTTC. Translated, it gives CASSERSGGRFGETQYF.

CDR3 nucleotides: TGTGCCAGCATCAACGGGGGGGGCTCCTACAATGAGCAGTTCTTC. It codes for CASINGGGSYNEQFF. The V and J genes are TRBV4-2 and TRBJ2-1; 8 bases fit TRBD2. Germline trimming cut 7 bases from V and 0 bases from J; bases unmatched to any gene: 5. CDR1 is LGHNA, CDR2 YNFKEQ, per germline. The CDR3 is made up of 15 amino acids.

The chain has TRBV4-1 and TRBJ2-7; 8 nucleotides line up with TRBD2. The CDR3 is made up of 18 amino acids. Germline CDR1 is MGHRA and CDR2 is YSYEKL. Trimming took 0 bases from V and 6 from J; bases not matched to a gene: 16. CDR3 in amino acids: CASSQDRGTGGRRSEQYF. In DNA, the CDR3 is TGCGCCAGCAGCCAAGATCGGGGGACGGGGGGGCGGAGGTCCGAGCAGTACTTC.

This clone was picked up one time. The J gene is TRBJ1-2, the V gene TRBV28; no definite D call. Germline CDR1 MDHEN, CDR2 SYDVKM. The CDR3 runs to 14 residues. The V gene lost 4 bases and the J gene lost 6 bases, with 15 bases spanning the gap. CDR3 sequence (DNA): TGTGCCAGCAGTTCACCGGGAGCTATGGATGGCTACACCTTC. Translating it yields CASSSPGAMDGYTF.

This chain links TRBV24-1 with TRBJ2-1, with 8 bases matching TRBD1. The CDR3 sequence is 15 residues long. V trimming: 1 base; J trimming: 7 bases; junction bases outside the gene matches: 5. From germline, CDR1 is KGHDR and CDR2 SFDVKD. The CDR3: CATSDLGQGWNEQFF. The CDR3 region has the DNA TGTGCCACCAGTGATTTAGGACAGGGTTGGAATGAGCAGTTCTTC.

This sequence joins TRBV2 and TRBJ1-5; 7 positions agree with TRBD1. The CDR3 has 14 residues. Germline assignment: CDR1 SNHLY and CDR2 FYNNEI. The V segment lost 6 bases and the J segment 5 bases; nucleotides outside the gene matches: 7. The CDR3 nucleotides read TGTGCCAGCAGGGGGACAGCACCATATCAGCCCCAGCATTTT. Its translation: CASRGTAPYQPQHF.

V and J are TRBV7-2 and TRBJ1-5; the match to TRBD1 covers 8 bases. CDR1 is SGHTA, CDR2 FQGNSA, per germline. The trim removed 4 bases at V and 4 bases at J, leaving 3 bases unmatched. The CDR3 is 14 residues long. CDR3 DNA sequence: TGTGCCAGCAGCTCCGGACAGGGTAATCAGCCCCAGCATTTT. It yields the protein CASSSGQGNQPQHF.

The chain joins TRBV5-8 to TRBJ1-5; TRBD1 matches 10 bases. Germline-derived CDR1 and CDR2 are SGHTS and YDEGEE. The CDR3 extends over 19 amino acids. Trimming removed 4 bases from V and 6 bases from J; junction bases left unmatched: 19. CDR3: CASSPDQRQGAKFSQPQHF. The CDR3 DNA sequence: TGTGCCAGCAGCCCCGACCAAAGACAGGGGGCGAAGTTTAGTCAGCCCCAGCATTTT.